This TCR beta chain was identified in a study of Tregs in tolerant kidney transplant recipients. Details on this clone: At the DNA level, this CDR3 is encoded by other sequences in the same sample as well.

Unstimulated Tregs (CD4+CD25+CD127-) and CD4+CD25- non-Tregs were sorted from PBMCs. TCRdb's table, derived via immunoSEQ multiplex PCR, lists solely in-frame clones and lacks some. The sample consists of some 62,000 clones, 95% to 98% of them appearing once. V was cut by 2 bases and J by 1 base, with 6 bases left in between. Germline CDR1 SGHRS, CDR2 YFSETQ. The CDR3 is 13 amino acids. This sequence joins TRBV5-1 and TRBJ1-1, with D perhaps matching TRBD1 (6 bases). The sample consisted of Tregs from blood, taken before the transplant. The sequence derives from a human donor who received a combined kidney and bone marrow transplant. CDR3 sequence: CASSLGGNTEAFF. CDR3 DNA sequence: TGCGCCAGCAGCTTAGGGGGGAACACTGAAGCTTTCTTT.